These T cell receptor beta chains were read from a single sample in a study of metastatic and nonmetastatic thyroid tumors. TCRdb used MiXCR to call clones anew from the PCR reads. The data contain about 40,000 clones, 16% of them singletons. The source material was blood. All receptors come from a female donor with papillary thyroid cancer or a benign thyroid nodule (not recorded which). Some clones in this sample may be carry-over from other donors' samples. CDR3s include the opening cysteine and the closing phenylalanine or tryptophan. A D gene is named only where the DNA matches it firmly. Only part of the rows carry a size: once, few, many, or a class if the clone is expanded.

j_call,v_call,d_call,clone_size,cdr3_nt,cdr3_aa
TRBJ2-7,TRBV7-9,-,-,TGTGCCAGCAGCGCCGTTTTGAGCTCCTACGAGCAGTACTTC,CASSAVLSSYEQYF
TRBJ2-7,TRBV7-8,TRBD1,medium-sized,TGTGCCAGCAGTCCGGGACAGGGTATCTACGAGCAGTACTTC,CASSPGQGIYEQYF
TRBJ1-6,TRBV12-3/TRBV12-4,-,medium-sized,TGTGCCAGCAGTTTAGATTTCTCACCCCTCCACTTT,CASSLDFSPLHF
TRBJ2-1,TRBV14,-,-,TGTGCCAGAGGCTATCCCGAACAGGAATACAATGAGCAGTTCTTC,CARGYPEQEYNEQFF
TRBJ2-7,TRBV2,-,-,TGTGCCAGCGGGGGGCCCCGTGGCCCCGCGGCCTACGAGCATTACTTC,CASGGPRGPAAYEHYF
TRBJ2-1,TRBV20-1,TRBD2,many,TGCAGTGCTAGAGGCCGGGGGGTAAATGAGCAGTTCTTC,CSARGRGVNEQFF
TRBJ1-4,TRBV20-1,-,-,TGCAGTGCTAGAAGGCTCTACATCAATGAAAAACTGTTTTTT,CSARRLYINEKLFF
TRBJ1-1,TRBV28,-,many,TGTGCCAGCAGTTTATCCCAGGGAAGTTCTGAAGCTTTCTTT,CASSLSQGSSEAFF
TRBJ2-2,TRBV20-1,TRBD2,many,TGCAGTGCAGGACTAGCGGGGAACACCGGGGAGCTGTTTTTT,CSAGLAGNTGELFF
TRBJ2-7,TRBV15,TRBD2,medium-sized,TGTGCCACCAGCCCCGGGACTAGCGCGTACGAGCAGTACTTC,CATSPGTSAYEQYF
TRBJ2-7,TRBV5-1,-,-,TGCGCCAGCAGCTTGTCTCTTGGCGAGCAGTACTTC,CASSLSLGEQYF
TRBJ1-2,TRBV28,TRBD1,many,TGTGCCAGCCTTCCCCCCGGGACAGTTTATGGCTACACCTTC,CASLPPGTVYGYTF
TRBJ1-2,TRBV30,TRBD1,many,TGTGCCTGGAGTCAGGACAGGAGAGGGGGCTACACCTTC,CAWSQDRRGGYTF
TRBJ1-2,TRBV5-6,-,many,TGTGCCAGCAGCTTGGGGGCCTTGAACTATGACTACACCTTC,CASSLGALNYDYTF
TRBJ1-5,TRBV5-6,-,many,TGTGCCAGCAGCTTGGGGGGCCGTCAGCCCCAGCATTTT,CASSLGGRQPQHF
TRBJ1-2,TRBV6-1,-,-,TGTGCCATAGGGGGAAATAACTATGGCTACACCTTC,CAIGGNNYGYTF
TRBJ2-5,TRBV19,-,many,TGTGCCAGTAGCGCAGGGGTAGGAGAGACCCAGTACTTC,CASSAGVGETQYF
TRBJ2-1,TRBV6-1,-,-,TGTGCCAGCAGCCCTTCTAGCTGGAGTGGGAATGAGCAGTTCTTC,CASSPSSWSGNEQFF
TRBJ2-6,TRBV6-1,-,few,TGTGTCAGCCGTGGGGGGCTAGGGGCCAACGTCCTGACTTTC,CVSRGGLGANVLTF
TRBJ1-2,TRBV28,-,many,TGTGCCAGCAGCAACCCCCGGGCCCCAAGCTATGGCTACACCTTC,CASSNPRAPSYGYTF
TRBJ1-1,TRBV6-2/TRBV6-3,-,few,TGTGCCAGCAGTCCAAGGCTGGACACTGAAACTTTCTTT,CASSPRLDTETFF
TRBJ2-7,TRBV30,-,-,TGTGCCTGGAGTTGGGAAAGGGAGCAGTACTTC,CAWSWEREQYF
TRBJ2-7,TRBV5-6,-,many,TGTGCCAGCAGGCCGGATCCGGGGTCCTACGAGCAGTACTTC,CASRPDPGSYEQYF
TRBJ2-1,TRBV2,-,many,TGTGCCAGCAGGGGGGAAAGCTCCTACAATGAGCAGTTCTTC,CASRGESSYNEQFF
TRBJ1-5,TRBV18,-,many,TGTGCCAGCTCACCACAACAGAACATCAATCAGCCCCAGCATTTT,CASSPQQNINQPQHF
TRBJ1-5,TRBV4-1,-,many,TGCGCCAGCAGCCAGGGGATCGGGCAGCCCCAGCATTTT,CASSQGIGQPQHF
TRBJ2-7,TRBV5-1,TRBD1,-,TGCGCCAGCAGCTTCAGACAGGGTCGCACCTACGAGCAGTACTTC,CASSFRQGRTYEQYF
TRBJ1-1,TRBV20-1,TRBD1,many,TGCAGTGCTAGGGACAGGGGGCTGGGGACTGAAGCTTTCTTT,CSARDRGLGTEAFF
TRBJ1-2,TRBV4-2,-,many,TGTGCCAGCAGTCAGGAGCCAGGGGAGGGCTACACCTTC,CASSQEPGEGYTF
TRBJ1-1,TRBV30,-,many,TGTGCCTGGAGTGTAGGCCAGGGGAACACTGAAGCTTTCTTT,CAWSVGQGNTEAFF
TRBJ2-3,TRBV2,-,many,TGTGCCAGCAGTGATTCTAGCCCCGATACGCAGTATTTT,CASSDSSPDTQYF
TRBJ1-6,TRBV30,-,medium-sized,TGTGCCTGCGACAGGAGATCACCCCTCCACTTT,CACDRRSPLHF
TRBJ2-6,TRBV27,-,many,TGTGCCAGCGTCAGGACGCCGGATGGCTCTGGGGCCAACGTCCTGACTTTC,CASVRTPDGSGANVLTF
TRBJ2-7,TRBV6-2/TRBV6-3,TRBD2,few,TGTGCCAGCAGTTCCATGCGGGAGCTGTACGAGCAGTACTTC,CASSSMRELYEQYF
TRBJ2-3,TRBV20-1,-,many,TGCAGTGCTAGCTACGCGATGGGTAAAGATACGCAGTATTTT,CSASYAMGKDTQYF
TRBJ1-4,TRBV27,-,-,TGTGCCAGCAGCCGGGGGACATATGGTCCGTCCAGGGAAAAACTGTTTTTT,CASSRGTYGPSREKLFF
TRBJ2-2,TRBV27,-,-,TGTGCCAGCACACCGCAGCCAGGGCCCGGGGAGCTGTTTTTT,CASTPQPGPGELFF
TRBJ2-3,TRBV15,-,many,TGTGCCACCAGCAGAGAGGCTAAAAGCACAGATACGCAGTATTTT,CATSREAKSTDTQYF
TRBJ2-7,TRBV28,TRBD1,large,TGTGCCAGCAGTACCGGGACAGGGGCCCACGAGCAGTACTTC,CASSTGTGAHEQYF
TRBJ2-2,TRBV11-2,TRBD2,-,TGTGTCAGCAGCTTATGTTCTAGCGGGGCCAACACCGTGGAGCTGTTTTTT,CVSSLCSSGANTVELFF
TRBJ1-1,TRBV15,TRBD1,many,TGTGCCACCTCGGACCCGGACAGGCTAAACACTGAAGCTTTCTTT,CATSDPDRLNTEAFF
TRBJ2-2,TRBV5-1,TRBD2,many,TGCGCCAGCAGCTTGTGGCTAGCGGGAGGCCGGAACACCGGGGAGCTGTTTTTT,CASSLWLAGGRNTGELFF